Included here is one T cell receptor (beta chain) sequence, with context. The sample originates from a study of Ad26.COV2.S vaccination and SARS-CoV-2 variants. In germline, CDR1 is MDHEN, CDR2 SYDVKM. V was pared by 6 bases and J by 4 bases, with 5 bases of the junction left unmatched. CDR3 length equals 15 residues. Treatment indicated: over 15 received Ad26.COV2.S at low or high dose, single or two shots; roughly five received placebo; per-sample allocation not given. Day 63 after the first vaccine or placebo injection was the time point for sampling. An adult aged 18-55 years in Boston served as the donor. The repertoire was sequenced with immunoSEQ multiplex PCR; TCRdb's copy has only in-frame clones and lacks some. The table lists about 400,000 clones, approximately 91% of them singletons.

Here the sequenced sample was peripheral blood, taken in a trial of Ad26.COV2.S vaccine versus placebo. The sequence derives from a person aged 18 to 65 who received the Ad26.COV2.S COVID-19 vaccine or a placebo. The rearrangement joins TRBV28 to TRBJ2-7; 14 nucleotides match TRBD2. The CDR3 region is CASRVGTSGSYEQYF. In nucleotides, the CDR3 is TGTGCCAGCAGGGTAGGGACTAGCGGGAGTTACGAGCAGTACTTC.